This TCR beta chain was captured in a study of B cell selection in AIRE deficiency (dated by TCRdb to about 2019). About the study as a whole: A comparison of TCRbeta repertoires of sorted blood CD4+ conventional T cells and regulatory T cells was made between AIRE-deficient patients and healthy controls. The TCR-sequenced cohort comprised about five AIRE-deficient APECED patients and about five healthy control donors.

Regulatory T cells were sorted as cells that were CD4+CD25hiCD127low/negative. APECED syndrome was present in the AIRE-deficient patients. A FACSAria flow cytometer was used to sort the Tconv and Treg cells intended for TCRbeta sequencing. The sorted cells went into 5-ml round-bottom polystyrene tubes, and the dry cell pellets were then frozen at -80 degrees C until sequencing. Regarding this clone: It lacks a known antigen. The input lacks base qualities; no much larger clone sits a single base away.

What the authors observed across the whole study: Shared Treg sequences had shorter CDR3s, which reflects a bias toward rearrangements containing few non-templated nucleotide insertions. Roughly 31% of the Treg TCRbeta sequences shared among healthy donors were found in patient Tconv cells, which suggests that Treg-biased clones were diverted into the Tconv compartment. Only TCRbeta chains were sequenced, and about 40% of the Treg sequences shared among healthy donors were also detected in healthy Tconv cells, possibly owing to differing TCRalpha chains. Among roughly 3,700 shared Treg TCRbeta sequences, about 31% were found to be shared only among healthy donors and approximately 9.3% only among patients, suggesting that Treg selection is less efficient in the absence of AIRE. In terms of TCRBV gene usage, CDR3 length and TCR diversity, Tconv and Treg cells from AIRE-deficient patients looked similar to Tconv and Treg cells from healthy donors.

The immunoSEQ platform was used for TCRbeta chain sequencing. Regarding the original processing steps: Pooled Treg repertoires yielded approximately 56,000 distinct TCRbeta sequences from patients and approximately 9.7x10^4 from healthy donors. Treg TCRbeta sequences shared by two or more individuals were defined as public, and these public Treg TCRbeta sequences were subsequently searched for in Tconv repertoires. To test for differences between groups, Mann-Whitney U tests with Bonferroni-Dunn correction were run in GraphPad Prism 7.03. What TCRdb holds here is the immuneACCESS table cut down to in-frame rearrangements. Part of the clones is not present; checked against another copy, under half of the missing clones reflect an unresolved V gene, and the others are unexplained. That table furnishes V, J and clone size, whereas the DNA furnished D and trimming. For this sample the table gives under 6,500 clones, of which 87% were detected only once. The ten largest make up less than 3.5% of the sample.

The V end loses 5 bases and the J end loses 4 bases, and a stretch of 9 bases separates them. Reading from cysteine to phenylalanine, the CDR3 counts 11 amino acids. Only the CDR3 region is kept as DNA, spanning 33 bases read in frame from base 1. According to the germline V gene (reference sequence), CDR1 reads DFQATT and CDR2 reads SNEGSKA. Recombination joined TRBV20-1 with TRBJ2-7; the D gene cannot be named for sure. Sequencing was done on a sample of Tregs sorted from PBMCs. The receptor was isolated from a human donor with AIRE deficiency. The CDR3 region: CSAGRVYEQYF. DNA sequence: TGCAGTGCTGGCAGAGTTTACGAGCAGTACTTC.